The entry that follows covers one TCR beta chain sequence. Antigen: not known. This specimen comes from a study of CD8+ T cells in alopecia areata. Study-wide background: Treatment comprised oral tofacitinib, 5 to 10 mg twice daily, in treated patients.

Whole-study results and caveats: Higher clonality and more expanded CD8+ clones appeared in lesional than normal scalp.

The treatment was: oral pan-JAK inhibitor, 5-10 mg twice daily. From alopecia areata patients, lesional scalp punch biopsies and peripheral blood were collected. RNA extraction was followed by reverse transcription into cDNA, which acted as the sequencing template. The repertoire was sequenced with immunoSEQ multiplex PCR; TCRdb's copy has only in-frame clones and lacks some. This sample has some 98,000 clones, with approximately 66% found just once. J was trimmed by 6 bases and V by 1 base; bases with no gene match: 5. This CDR3 has 15 residues. The germline CDR1 and CDR2 sequences are MDHEN and SYDVKM.

The chain joins TRBV28 to TRBJ2-2; 7 nucleotides line up with TRBD2. The receptor comes from a human donor with alopecia areata. The starting material was CD8+ T cells sorted from blood, obtained at week 4, from a patient treated with tofacitinib. The CDR3 sequence is CASSLFAGESGELFF. CDR3 DNA sequence: TGTGCCAGCAGTTTATTCGCGGGAGAATCCGGGGAGCTGTTTTTT.